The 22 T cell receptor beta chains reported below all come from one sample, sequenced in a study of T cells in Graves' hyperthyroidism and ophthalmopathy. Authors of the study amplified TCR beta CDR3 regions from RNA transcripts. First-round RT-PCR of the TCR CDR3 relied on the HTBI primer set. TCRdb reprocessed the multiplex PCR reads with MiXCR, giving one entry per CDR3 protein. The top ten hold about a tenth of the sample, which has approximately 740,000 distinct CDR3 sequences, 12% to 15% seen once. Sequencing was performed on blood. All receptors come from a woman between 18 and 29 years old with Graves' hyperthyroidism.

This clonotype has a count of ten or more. The chain's CDR3 is CATRLEIGEQFF. Written as DNA, the CDR3 is TGTGCCACCCGCCTAGAGATTGGTGAGCAGTTCTTC. This chain joins TRBV15 and TRBJ2-1; no clear D gene. This CDR3 is built from 12 residues. Per the germline V gene, CDR1 is LNHNV and CDR2 is YYDKDF (reference sequence). Trimming cost V 8 bases and J 9 bases, with 14 bases left between them. Full variable domain (missing parts from reference TRBV15 and TRBJ2-1): DAMVIQNPRYQVTQFGKPVTLSCSQTLNHNVMYWYQQKSSQAPKLLFHYYDKDFNNEADTPDNFQSRRPNTSFCFLDIRSPGLGDTAMYLCATRLEIGEQFFGPGTRLTVL.

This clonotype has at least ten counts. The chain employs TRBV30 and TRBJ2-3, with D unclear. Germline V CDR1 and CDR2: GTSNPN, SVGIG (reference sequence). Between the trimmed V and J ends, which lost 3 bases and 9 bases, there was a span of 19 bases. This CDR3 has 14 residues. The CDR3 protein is CAWSEDPSSITQYF. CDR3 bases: TGTGCCTGGAGCGAGGACCCGTCCTCGATCACGCAGTATTTT.

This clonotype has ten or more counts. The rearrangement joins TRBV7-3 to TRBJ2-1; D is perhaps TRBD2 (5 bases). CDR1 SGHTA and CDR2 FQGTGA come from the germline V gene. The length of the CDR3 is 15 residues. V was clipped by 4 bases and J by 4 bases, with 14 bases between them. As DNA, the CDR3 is TGTGCCAGCAGCTCATTCGGACTTGATTACAATGAGCAGTTCTTC. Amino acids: CASSSFGLDYNEQFF.

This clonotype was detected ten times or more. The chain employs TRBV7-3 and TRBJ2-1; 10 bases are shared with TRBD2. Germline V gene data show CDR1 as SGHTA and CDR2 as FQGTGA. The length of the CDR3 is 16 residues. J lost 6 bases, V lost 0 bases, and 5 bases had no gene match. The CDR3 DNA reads TGTGCCAGCAGCTTAACTGCGAGCGGGAGGGCCAATGAGCAGTTCTTC. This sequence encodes CASSLTASGRANEQFF.

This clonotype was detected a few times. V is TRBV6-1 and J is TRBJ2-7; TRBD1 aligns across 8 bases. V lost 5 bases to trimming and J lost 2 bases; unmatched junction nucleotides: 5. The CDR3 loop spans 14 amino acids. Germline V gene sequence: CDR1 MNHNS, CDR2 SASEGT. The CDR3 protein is CASSTGRGPYEQYF. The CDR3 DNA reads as TGTGCCAGCAGTACGGGCAGGGGGCCCTACGAGCAGTACTTC.

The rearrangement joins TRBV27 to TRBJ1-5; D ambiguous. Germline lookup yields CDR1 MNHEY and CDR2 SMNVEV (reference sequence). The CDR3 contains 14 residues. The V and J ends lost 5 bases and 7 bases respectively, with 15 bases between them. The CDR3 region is CASSQQPYVQPQHF. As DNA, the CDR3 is TGTGCCAGCAGTCAACAGCCGTACGTCCAGCCCCAGCATTTT.

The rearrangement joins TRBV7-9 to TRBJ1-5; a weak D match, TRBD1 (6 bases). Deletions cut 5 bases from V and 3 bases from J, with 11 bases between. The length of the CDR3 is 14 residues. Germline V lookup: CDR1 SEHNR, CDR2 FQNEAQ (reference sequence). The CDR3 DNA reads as TGTGCCAGCAGCCGAACAGGGTTCAATCAGCCCCAGCATTTT. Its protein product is CASSRTGFNQPQHF.

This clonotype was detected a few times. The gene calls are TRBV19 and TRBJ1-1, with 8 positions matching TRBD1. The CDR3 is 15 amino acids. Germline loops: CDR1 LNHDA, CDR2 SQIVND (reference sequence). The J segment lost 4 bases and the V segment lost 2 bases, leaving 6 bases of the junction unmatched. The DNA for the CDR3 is TGTGCCAGTAGTATACAGGGCACAGGGGGCACTGAAGCTTTCTTT. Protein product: CASSIQGTGGTEAFF.

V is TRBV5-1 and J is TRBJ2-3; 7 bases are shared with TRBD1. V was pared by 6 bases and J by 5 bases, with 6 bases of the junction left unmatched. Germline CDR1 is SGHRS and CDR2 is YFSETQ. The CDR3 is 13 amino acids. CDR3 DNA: TGCGCCAGCACCACAGGGGTGAGAGATACGCAGTATTTT. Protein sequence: CASTTGVRDTQYF.

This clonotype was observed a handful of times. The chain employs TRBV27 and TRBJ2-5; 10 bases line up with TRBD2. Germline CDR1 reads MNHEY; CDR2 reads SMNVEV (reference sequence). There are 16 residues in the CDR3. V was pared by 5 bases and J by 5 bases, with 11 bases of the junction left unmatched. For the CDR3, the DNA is TGTGCCAGCAGTCCCGACTTACCGACTAGCGGGGAGACCCAGTACTTC. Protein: CASSPDLPTSGETQYF.

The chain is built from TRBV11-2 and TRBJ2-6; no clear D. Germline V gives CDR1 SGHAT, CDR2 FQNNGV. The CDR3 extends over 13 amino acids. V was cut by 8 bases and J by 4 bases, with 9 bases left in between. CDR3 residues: CASRENGANVLTF. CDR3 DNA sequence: TGTGCCAGCCGCGAGAACGGGGCCAACGTCCTGACTTTC.

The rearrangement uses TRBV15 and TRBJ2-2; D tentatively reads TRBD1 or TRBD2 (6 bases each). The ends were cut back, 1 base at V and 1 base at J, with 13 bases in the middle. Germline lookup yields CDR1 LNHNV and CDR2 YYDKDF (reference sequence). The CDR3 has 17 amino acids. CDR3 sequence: CATSRAWRGRNTGELFF. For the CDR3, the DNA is TGTGCCACCAGCAGAGCTTGGAGGGGGAGGAACACCGGGGAGCTGTTTTTT. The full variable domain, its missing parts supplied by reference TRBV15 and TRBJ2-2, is DAMVIQNPRYQVTQFGKPVTLSCSQTLNHNVMYWYQQKSSQAPKLLFHYYDKDFNNEADTPDNFQSRRPNTSFCFLDIRSPGLGDTAMYLCATSRAWRGRNTGELFFGEGSRLTVL.

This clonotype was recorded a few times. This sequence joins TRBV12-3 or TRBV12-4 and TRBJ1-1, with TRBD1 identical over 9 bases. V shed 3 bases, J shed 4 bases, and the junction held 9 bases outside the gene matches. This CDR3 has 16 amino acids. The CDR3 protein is CASSLNRGPLGTEAFF. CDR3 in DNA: TGTGCCAGCAGTTTGAACAGGGGGCCGTTAGGCACTGAAGCTTTCTTT.

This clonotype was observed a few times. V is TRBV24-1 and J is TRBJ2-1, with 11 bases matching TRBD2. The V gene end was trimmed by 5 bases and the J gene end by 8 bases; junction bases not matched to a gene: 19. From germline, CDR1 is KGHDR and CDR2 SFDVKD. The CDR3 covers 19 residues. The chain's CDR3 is CATSGILAGERGGVHEQFF. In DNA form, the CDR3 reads TGTGCCACCAGTGGGATACTAGCGGGAGAGAGAGGGGGGGTCCATGAGCAGTTCTTC.

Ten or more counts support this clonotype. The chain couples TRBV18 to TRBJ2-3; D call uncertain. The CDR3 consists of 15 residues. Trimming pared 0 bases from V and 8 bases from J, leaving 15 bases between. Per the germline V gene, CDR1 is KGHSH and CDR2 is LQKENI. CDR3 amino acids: CASSPPLTADLTQYF. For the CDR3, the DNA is TGTGCCAGCTCACCACCGTTGACGGCCGACCTTACGCAGTATTTT.

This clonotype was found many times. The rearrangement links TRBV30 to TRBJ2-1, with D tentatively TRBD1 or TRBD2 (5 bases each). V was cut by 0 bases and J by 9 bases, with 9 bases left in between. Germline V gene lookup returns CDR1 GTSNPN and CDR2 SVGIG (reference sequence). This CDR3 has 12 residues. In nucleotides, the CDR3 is TGTGCCTGGAGTGTACTCGGGGCTGAGCAGTTCTTC. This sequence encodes CAWSVLGAEQFF.

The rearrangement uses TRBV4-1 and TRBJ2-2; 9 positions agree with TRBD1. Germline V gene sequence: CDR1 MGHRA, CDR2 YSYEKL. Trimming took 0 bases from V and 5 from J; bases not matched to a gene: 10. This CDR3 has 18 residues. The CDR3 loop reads CASSQENEGTGRTGELFF. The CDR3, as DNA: TGCGCCAGCAGCCAAGAGAACGAGGGGACAGGGAGGACCGGGGAGCTGTTTTTT.

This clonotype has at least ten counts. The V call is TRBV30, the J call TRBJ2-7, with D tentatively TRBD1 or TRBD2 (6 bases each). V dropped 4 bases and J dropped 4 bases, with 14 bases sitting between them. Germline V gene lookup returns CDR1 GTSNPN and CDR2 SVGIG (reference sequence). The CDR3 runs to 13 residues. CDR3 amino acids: CAWTSRGGYEQYF. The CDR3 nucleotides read TGTGCCTGGACCTCCAGGGGAGGATACGAGCAGTACTTC.

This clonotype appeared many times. The CDR3 protein is CAISEGSDQPQHF. DNA of the CDR3: TGTGCCATCAGTGAGGGCAGTGATCAGCCCCAGCATTTT. The chain links TRBV10-3 to TRBJ1-5; unclear D gene. The V gene's germline CDR1 is ENHRY and CDR2 SYGVKD. CDR3 length: 13 amino acids. V lost 2 bases to trimming and J lost 5 bases, with 7 bases between them.

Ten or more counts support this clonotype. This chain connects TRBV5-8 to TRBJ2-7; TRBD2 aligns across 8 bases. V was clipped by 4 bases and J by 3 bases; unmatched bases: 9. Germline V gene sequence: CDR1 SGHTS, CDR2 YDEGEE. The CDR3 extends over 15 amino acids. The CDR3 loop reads CASSRGGTRNYEQYF. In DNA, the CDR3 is TGTGCCAGCAGCCGCGGGGGGACTAGAAACTACGAGCAGTACTTC.

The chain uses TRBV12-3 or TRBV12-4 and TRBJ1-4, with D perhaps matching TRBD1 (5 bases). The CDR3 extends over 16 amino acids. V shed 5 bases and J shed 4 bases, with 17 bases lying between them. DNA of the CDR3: TGTGCCAGCAGTCCCTCGGGGGGAACTCTTAATGAAAAACTGTTTTTT. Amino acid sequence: CASSPSGGTLNEKLFF.

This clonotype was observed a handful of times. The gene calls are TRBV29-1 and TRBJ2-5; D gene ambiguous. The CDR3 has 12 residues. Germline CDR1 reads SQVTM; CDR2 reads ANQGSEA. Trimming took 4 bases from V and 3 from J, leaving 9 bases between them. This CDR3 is CSVGEGKETQYF. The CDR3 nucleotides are TGCAGCGTTGGCGAAGGGAAAGAGACCCAGTACTTC. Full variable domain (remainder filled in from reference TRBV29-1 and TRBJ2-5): SAVISQKPSRDICQRGTSLTIQCQVDSQVTMMFWYRQQPGQSLTLIATANQGSEATYESGFVIDKFPISRPNLTFSTLTVSNMSPEDSSIYLCSVGEGKETQYFGPGTRLLVL.